This section outlines one T cell receptor (beta chain) sequence together with its context. V lost 2 bases and J lost 7, with 15 bases in between. CDR1 is GTSNPN and CDR2 is SVGIG in the germline V gene (reference sequence). The CDR3 is 13 residues long. These data come from a study of control samples from healthy donors and cancer patients. The method was immunoSEQ multiplex PCR; TCRdb's version includes in-frame clones alone and lacks a portion of them. The profile shows 190,000 or so clones, 90% to 95% of them singletons. Sequenced input: blood. The clonotype comes from a man aged 18 to 29 in good health. This chain joins TRBV30 and TRBJ2-7; D gene ambiguous. For the CDR3, the DNA is TGTGCCTGGAGTTCGGGTCCCCCCCGGGAGCAGTACTTC. Translation gives CAWSSGPPREQYF.